The 31 T cell receptor beta chains listed next were all sequenced from one sample in a study of Ad26.COV2.S vaccination and SARS-CoV-2 variants. TCRdb's copy holds only in-frame clones and misses some; the assay was immunoSEQ multiplex PCR. The profile shows hundreds of thousands of clones, around 86% of them singletons. As for treatment: 19 received Ad26.COV2.S at low or high dose, single or two shots; a few received placebo; per-sample allocation not given. Sampling was done on day 63 after the first vaccine or placebo injection. The sample in question was peripheral blood, obtained in a trial of Ad26.COV2.S vaccine versus placebo. These receptors came from a person aged 18-60 years who received the Ad26.COV2.S COVID-19 vaccine or a placebo.

This clone has a single count. For the CDR3, the DNA is TGTGCCAGCAGGACTCAGAGTTACGAGCAGTACTTC. It codes for CASRTQSYEQYF. The genes are TRBV6-5 and TRBJ2-7; D gene unclear. V was trimmed by 6 bases and J by 4 bases, leaving 10 bases between them. The length of the CDR3 is 12 residues. Germline V gene sequence: CDR1 MNHEY, CDR2 SVGAGI.

The rearrangement uses TRBV5-4 and TRBJ2-3, with TRBD1 as a possible D gene (6 bases). The CDR3 covers 15 residues. V lost 2 bases and J 7 bases, leaving 17 bases between the germline ends. The germline CDR1 and CDR2 sequences are SGHNT and YYREEE (reference sequence). The CDR3 protein is CASSFPGQLLHTQYF. CDR3 sequence (DNA): TGTGCCAGCAGCTTCCCCGGACAGTTACTTCATACGCAGTATTTT.

The chain joins TRBV4-3 to TRBJ1-4; D is ambiguous. Trimming stripped 4 bases from V and 6 bases from J, with 18 bases between. Germline values: CDR1 LGHNA, CDR2 YSLEER. The CDR3 is 16 residues long. This CDR3 reads CASSRGPNWRDEKLFF. The CDR3 bases are TGCGCCAGCAGCCGGGGTCCCAACTGGCGGGATGAAAAACTGTTTTTT.

The chain combines TRBV3-1 (or the pseudogene TRBV3-2) with TRBJ2-5; D unclear. In germline, CDR1 is LGHDT, CDR2 YNNKEL (reference sequence). Deletions cut 0 bases from V and 0 bases from J, with 11 bases between. The CDR3 loop spans 16 amino acids. CDR3 sequence (DNA): TGTGCCAGCAGCCAAGAACTCAACCAGTACCAAGAGACCCAGTACTTC. Its translation: CASSQELNQYQETQYF.

The chain couples TRBV25-1 to TRBJ1-5, with D hard to call. The ends were cut back, 2 bases at V and 6 bases at J, with 14 bases in the middle. The CDR3 sequence is 15 residues long. Germline CDR1 and CDR2: MGHDK and SYGVNS. The CDR3 spells CASSEGSRAGQPQHF. DNA for the CDR3: TGTGCCAGCAGTGAAGGGTCTAGGGCGGGTCAGCCCCAGCATTTT.

The rearrangement uses TRBV30 and TRBJ1-4, with 8 bases fitting TRBD1. Losses at the gene ends were 2 bases for V and 7 bases for J; bases not matched to a gene: 6. Per the germline V gene, CDR1 is GTSNPN and CDR2 is SVGIG (reference sequence). This CDR3 is built from 14 residues. CDR3 amino acids: CAWSQRTGSEKLFF. CDR3 sequence (DNA): TGTGCCTGGAGTCAAAGGACAGGGAGTGAAAAACTGTTTTTT. The full variable domain, completed using reference TRBV30 and TRBJ1-4, is SQTIHQWPATLVQPVGSPLSLECTVEGTSNPNLYWYRQAAGRGLQLLFYSVGIGQISSEVPQNLSASRPQDRQFILSSKKLLLSDSGFYLCAWSQRTGSEKLFFGSGTQLSVL.

The chain combines TRBV19 with TRBJ1-6; D ambiguous. V was shortened by 1 base and J by 0 bases, with 13 bases between the two germline ends. CDR3 length: 18 residues. The V gene's germline CDR1 is LNHDA and CDR2 SQIVND (reference sequence). The CDR3 spells CASSIAAWVNSYNSPLHF. In nucleotides, the CDR3 is TGTGCCAGTAGTATAGCGGCCTGGGTAAACTCCTATAATTCACCCCTCCACTTT.

V and J are TRBV19 and TRBJ1-2, with 7 bases fitting TRBD1. V lost 3 bases and J lost 3; bases outside the gene matches: 7. The CDR3 is 15 amino acids. Germline-derived CDR1 and CDR2 are LNHDA and SQIVND (reference sequence). The CDR3 DNA reads as TGTGCCAGTAGTATGGGTTGGACAGGTGACTATGGCTACACCTTC. Its translation is CASSMGWTGDYGYTF.

V and J are TRBV11-1 and TRBJ2-1, with D possibly being TRBD1 (7 bases). Between the trimmed V and J ends, which lost 6 bases and 0 bases, there was a span of 9 bases. CDR3 length: 14 amino acids. Germline values: CDR1 SGHAT, CDR2 FQDESV (reference sequence). CDR3 nucleotide sequence: TGTGCCAGCAGGCGGGACAGCTCCTACAATGAGCAGTTCTTC. Its translation: CASRRDSSYNEQFF.

This clone has a single count. The J gene is TRBJ2-1, the V gene TRBV3-1 (or the pseudogene TRBV3-2); the match to TRBD2 covers 9 bases. V was clipped by 3 bases and J by 10 bases; unmatched bases: 13. Germline V gene sequence: CDR1 LGHDT, CDR2 YNNKEL (reference sequence). This CDR3 comprises 16 residues. The CDR3 is CASSHVAGGFGNEQFF. The DNA for the CDR3 is TGTGCCAGCAGCCATGTCGCGGGGGGGTTTGGTAACGAGCAGTTCTTC.

The chain joins TRBV5-1 to TRBJ1-2, with D possibly TRBD1 on 5 matching bases. The CDR3 sequence is 15 residues long. Trimming took off 4 bases at V and 3 bases at J, with 16 bases between the two ends. The germline V gene has CDR1 SGHRS and CDR2 YFSETQ. CDR3 sequence: CASSLNAGTDYGYTF. The CDR3 nucleotides are TGCGCCAGCAGCCTGAATGCCGGGACGGACTATGGCTACACCTTC.

The chain couples TRBV9 to TRBJ1-1; TRBD1 aligns across 11 bases. CDR1 SGDLS and CDR2 YYNGEE come from the germline V gene. The CDR3 sequence is 15 residues long. Trimming took 2 bases from V and 4 from J; bases not matched to a gene: 4. CDR3 residues: CASSVGQGDFTEAFF. In DNA, the CDR3 is TGTGCCAGCAGCGTGGGACAGGGGGATTTCACTGAAGCTTTCTTT. The entire variable domain, with the rest obtained from reference TRBV9 and TRBJ1-1, is as follows: DSGVTQTPKHLITATGQRVTLRCSPRSGDLSVYWYQQSLDQGLQFLIQYYNGEERAKGNILERFSAQQFPDLHSELNLSSLELGDSALYFCASSVGQGDFTEAFFGQGTRLTVV.

CDR3 loop: CASSPGTSGGDEQFF. The CDR3 DNA follows: TGTGCCAGTAGTCCGGGGACTAGCGGGGGGGATGAGCAGTTCTTC. The rearrangement joins TRBV19 to TRBJ2-1; TRBD2 matches at 16 bases. The V and J ends lost 5 bases and 8 bases, in that order; junction bases with no gene match: 3. Germline V CDR1 and CDR2: LNHDA, SQIVND (reference sequence). The CDR3 is made up of 15 amino acids. The full variable domain, in which reference TRBV19 and TRBJ2-1 provide the parts outside the CDR3, is DGGITQSPKYLFRKEGQNVTLSCEQNLNHDAMYWYRQDPGQGLRLIYYSQIVNDFQKGDIAEGYSVSREKKESFPLTVTSAQKNPTAFYLCASSPGTSGGDEQFFGPGTRLTVL.

The chain is built from TRBV5-1 and TRBJ2-5; TRBD1 aligns across 9 bases. The CDR3 runs 14 residues. V trimming: 0 bases; J trimming: 4 bases; junction bases outside the gene matches: 1. Germline loops: CDR1 SGHRS, CDR2 YFSETQ. The CDR3 DNA reads as TGCGCCAGCAGCTTGGGACAGGGGGGAGAGACCCAGTACTTC. It translates to CASSLGQGGETQYF.

The V and J genes are TRBV5-1 and TRBJ2-3; D may be TRBD2 (5 bases). Deletions cut 2 bases from V and 2 bases from J, with 9 bases between. CDR3 size: 14 residues. CDR1 is SGHRS and CDR2 is YFSETQ in the germline V gene. The CDR3 DNA follows: TGCGCCAGCAGCTTAGCCGGGGACACAGATACGCAGTATTTT. Its protein product is CASSLAGDTDTQYF.

J is TRBJ2-1 and V is TRBV5-1; D not certain. The germline CDR1 and CDR2 sequences are SGHRS and YFSETQ. V lost 3 bases and J 3 bases, leaving 4 bases between the germline ends. CDR3 length: 12 residues. Here the CDR3 DNA reads TGCGCCAGCAGCTGGGGCTACAATGAGCAGTTCTTC. Protein product: CASSWGYNEQFF.

The chain joins TRBV9 to TRBJ1-1, with 7 nucleotides matching TRBD1. J was trimmed by 0 bases and V by 3 bases; bases with no gene match: 5. In germline, CDR1 is SGDLS, CDR2 YYNGEE. The CDR3 sequence is 15 residues long. In DNA, the CDR3 is TGTGCCAGCAGCGATTACAGGGGCATGAACACTGAAGCTTTCTTT. It is translated as CASSDYRGMNTEAFF. The variable domain in full, completed from reference TRBV9 and TRBJ1-1, reads DSGVTQTPKHLITATGQRVTLRCSPRSGDLSVYWYQQSLDQGLQFLIQYYNGEERAKGNILERFSAQQFPDLHSELNLSSLELGDSALYFCASSDYRGMNTEAFFGQGTRLTVV.

The chain employs TRBV5-4 and TRBJ2-3, with 10 bases aligning to TRBD2. V shed 2 bases, J shed 7 bases, and the junction held 7 bases outside the gene matches. Germline V gene lookup returns CDR1 SGHNT and CDR2 YYREEE (reference sequence). This CDR3 is built from 15 residues. CDR3 residues: CASSFSSGGRYTQYF. The DNA for the CDR3 is TGTGCCAGCAGCTTTTCTAGCGGGGGTCGGTATACGCAGTATTTT.

This clone was observed a single time. The gene calls are TRBV30 and TRBJ1-1; D unresolved. CDR3 length: 13 amino acids. The V end lost 2 bases, the J end lost 1 base, and 8 bases lay between the germline ends. Germline-derived CDR1 and CDR2 are GTSNPN and SVGIG (reference sequence). The CDR3 DNA is TGTGCCTGGAGTCGGGCGGGGAACACTGAAGCTTTCTTT. Amino acids: CAWSRAGNTEAFF.

This clone came up once. This specimen includes other DNA sequences encoding the same CDR3. The chain recombines TRBV7-2 with TRBJ2-2; the D is unclear. Germline lookup yields CDR1 SGHTA and CDR2 FQGNSA. The CDR3 consists of 13 residues. Trimming removed 1 base from V and 5 bases from J, with 5 bases in between. The CDR3: CASSLGGTGELFF. In nucleotides, the CDR3 is TGTGCCAGCAGCTTAGGTGGAACCGGGGAGCTGTTTTTT.

The chain employs TRBV6-5 and TRBJ1-2, with TRBD1 matching over 9 bases. J was trimmed by 3 bases and V by 6 bases; bases with no gene match: 8. This CDR3 has 15 residues. CDR1 MNHEY and CDR2 SVGAGI come from the germline V gene. CDR3 coding DNA: TGTGCCAGCAGCCCCGCCGGACAGGGGTACTATGGCTACACCTTC. It is translated as CASSPAGQGYYGYTF.

This chain joins TRBV11-2 and TRBJ1-3, with D maybe TRBD1 (5 bases). This CDR3 contains 16 residues. Germline loops: CDR1 SGHAT, CDR2 FQNNGV. Trimming stripped 5 bases from V and 2 bases from J, with 16 bases between. This CDR3 reads CASSPGALGAGNTIYF. The CDR3 region has the DNA TGTGCCAGCAGCCCCGGGGCCCTAGGGGCTGGAAACACCATATATTTT.

J is TRBJ2-1 and V is TRBV2, with a tentative D call TRBD1 (5 bases). The CDR3 length is 17 residues. Deletions cut 2 bases from V and 0 bases from J, with 14 bases between. Germline V gene data show CDR1 as SNHLY and CDR2 as FYNNEI. DNA of the CDR3: TGTGCCAGCAGTGAAACCGACAGACGTAACTCCTACAATGAGCAGTTCTTC. As protein: CASSETDRRNSYNEQFF.

This sequence joins TRBV6-6 and TRBJ1-1; the match to TRBD1 covers 8 bases. This CDR3 spans 16 amino acids. CDR1 is MNHNY and CDR2 is SVGAGI in the germline V gene (reference sequence). The J segment lost 4 bases and the V segment lost 2 bases, leaving 9 bases of the junction unmatched. The CDR3 DNA follows: TGTGCCAGCAGTTACGGACAGGGTGCGGGGGTCACTGAAGCTTTCTTT. As protein: CASSYGQGAGVTEAFF.

This sequence joins TRBV27 and TRBJ2-1; D uncertain. The germline gives CDR1 MNHEY, CDR2 SMNVEV (reference sequence). Between the trimmed V and J ends, which lost 6 bases and 7 bases, there was a span of 10 bases. The CDR3 length is 12 residues. The CDR3 DNA reads TGTGCCAGCAGCCCGATGGGTAATGAGCAGTTCTTC. This gives the protein CASSPMGNEQFF.

The J gene is TRBJ2-2, the V gene TRBV27; maybe TRBD1 (5 bases). Trimming took off 6 bases at V and 6 bases at J, with 17 bases between the two ends. The V gene's germline CDR1 is MNHEY and CDR2 SMNVEV (reference sequence). The length of the CDR3 is 15 residues. Here the CDR3 DNA reads TGTGCCAGCAGAGTCAGGACACGCTTCGCCGGGGAGCTGTTTTTT. Translating gives CASRVRTRFAGELFF.

The chain carries TRBV6-2 or TRBV6-3 and TRBJ2-3, with TRBD2 matching over 7 bases. Germline values: CDR1 MNHEY, CDR2 SVGEGT. The V segment lost 2 bases and the J segment 6 bases; nucleotides outside the gene matches: 5. This CDR3 region has 14 residues. The CDR3 spells CASSYGLGLDTQYF. The CDR3 nucleotides read TGTGCCAGCAGTTACGGACTAGGGTTGGATACGCAGTATTTT.

The CDR3 loop reads CASSQIETQYF. In DNA, the CDR3 is TGTGCCAGCAGCCAGATAGAGACCCAGTACTTC. The V gene is TRBV3-1 (or the pseudogene TRBV3-2), the J gene TRBJ2-5; unclear D gene. CDR3 length equals 11 residues. V was pared by 3 bases and J by 4 bases, with 3 bases between. Germline CDR1 and CDR2: LGHDT and YNNKEL (reference sequence).

The genes are TRBV5-6 and TRBJ2-7; tentative D call: TRBD1 (6 bases). The ends were cut back, 4 bases at V and 4 bases at J, with 12 bases in the middle. The CDR3 is 13 residues long. Germline CDR1 is SGHDT and CDR2 is YYEEEE. The CDR3 here is CASSPGHEYEQYF. As DNA, the CDR3 is TGTGCCAGCAGCCCGGGACATGAATACGAGCAGTACTTC.

The gene calls are TRBV4-2 and TRBJ1-2, with 8 bases aligning to TRBD1. Per germline, CDR1 LGHNA and CDR2 YNFKEQ. V lost 4 bases and J lost 7; bases outside the gene matches: 5. The CDR3 is made up of 13 amino acids. In DNA, the CDR3 is TGTGCCAGCAGCCGCGGACAGGGACTTGGCTACACCTTC. Protein product: CASSRGQGLGYTF.

The chain has TRBV14 and TRBJ1-1, with D perhaps matching TRBD1 (5 bases). CDR1 is SGHDN, CDR2 FVKESK, per germline. The V end lost 2 bases, the J end lost 2 bases, and 15 bases lay between the germline ends. The CDR3 has 16 residues. The CDR3 DNA follows: TGTGCCAGCAGCCAATTAAGGCACGGGACCAACACTGAAGCTTTCTTT. It translates to CASSQLRHGTNTEAFF.